One sample yielded the 28 T cell receptor beta chains listed below, sequenced in a study of cytomegalovirus exposure and HLA in healthy donors. PCR employed 60 Vbeta and 13 Jbeta primers. Clones were read by immunoSEQ multiplex PCR, and TCRdb kept only the in-frame ones, dropping some. The data hold some 160,000 clones, with roughly 79% observed a single time. Material: PBMCs. These receptors all stem from a woman in her 30s in good health and CMV-seronegative.

V is TRBV18 and J is TRBJ1-1, with 9 bases aligning to TRBD1. The CDR3 length is 14 residues. Germline-derived CDR1 and CDR2 are KGHSH and LQKENI. J was trimmed by 3 bases and V by 6 bases; bases with no gene match: 5. The CDR3: CASSARQGDTEAFF. CDR3 DNA: TGTGCCAGCTCGGCCAGACAGGGGGACACTGAAGCTTTCTTT.

This chain connects TRBV30 to TRBJ1-4; a weak D match, TRBD1 (6 bases). Trimming stripped 1 base from V and 6 bases from J, with 12 bases between. The CDR3 is 14 amino acids. CDR1 GTSNPN and CDR2 SVGIG come from the germline V gene (reference sequence). CDR3 nucleotides: TGTGCCTGGAGTGACCCGGACAGAGATGAAAAACTGTTTTTT. Amino acid sequence: CAWSDPDRDEKLFF.

This clone turned up a few times. The rearrangement links TRBV9 to TRBJ1-1; D is undetermined. The germline CDR1 and CDR2 sequences are SGDLS and YYNGEE. The CDR3 runs 14 residues. V gave up 0 bases and J gave up 6 bases, with 12 bases separating them. The CDR3 bases are TGTGCCAGCAGCGTAGGGGAGAACGGGCCTGAAGCTTTCTTT. This gives the protein CASSVGENGPEAFF.

The rearrangement links TRBV7-2 to TRBJ1-2, with D hard to call. Germline CDR1 reads SGHTA; CDR2 reads FQGNSA. The CDR3 totals 12 residues. V lost 5 bases to trimming and J lost 1 base, with 5 bases between them. The CDR3 DNA sequence: TGTGCCAGCAGCCCGGTTAACTATGGCTACACCTTC. Residues: CASSPVNYGYTF.

The rearrangement joins TRBV27 to TRBJ1-1, with D unclear. CDR3 size: 14 residues. The V end was cut by 2 bases, the J end by 1 base, with 8 bases between. Germline V CDR1 and CDR2: MNHEY, SMNVEV (reference sequence). CDR3 sequence reads: CASSLREGNTEAFF. CDR3 sequence (DNA): TGTGCCAGCAGTTTAAGAGAGGGGAACACTGAAGCTTTCTTT.

The rearrangement uses TRBV7-6 and TRBJ2-1, with TRBD1 matching 9 bases. Trimming took 5 bases from V and 13 from J; bases not matched to a gene: 9. The CDR3 length is 13 residues. The germline gives CDR1 SGHVS, CDR2 FNYEAQ. The CDR3 loop reads CASSRGQGLNQFF. CDR3 coding DNA: TGTGCCAGCAGCCGGGGACAGGGTCTGAACCAGTTCTTC.

The chain is built from TRBV6-1 and TRBJ1-1; weak D call: TRBD1 (5 bases). Germline CDR1 MNHNS, CDR2 SASEGT. The CDR3 length is 14 residues. The V end lost 10 bases, the J end lost 0 bases, and 15 bases lay between the germline ends. This CDR3 is CAIQLGQLNTEAFF. CDR3 in DNA: TGTGCCATACAGCTGGGGCAGCTGAACACTGAAGCTTTCTTT.

The chain has TRBV10-2 and TRBJ2-5, with 7 bases matching TRBD2. With V trimmed by 6 bases and J by 5 bases, 9 bases remained unmatched. The germline V gene has CDR1 WSHSY and CDR2 SAAADI. The CDR3 spans 14 residues. CDR3 protein: CASRGPLGGETQYF. CDR3 in DNA: TGCGCCAGCAGGGGGCCATTGGGGGGGGAGACCCAGTACTTC.

This sequence joins TRBV12-5 and TRBJ1-6, with D unresolved. The CDR3 has 15 residues. Germline V gene data show CDR1 as LGHNT and CDR2 as FRNRAP. V lost 0 bases to trimming and J lost 6 bases, with 9 bases between them. The CDR3 bases are TGTGCTAGTGGTTTGGTACATTCAGGTAATTCACCCCTCCACTTT. Protein sequence: CASGLVHSGNSPLHF.

The V call is TRBV2, the J call TRBJ2-7, with 11 bases identical to TRBD2. V was clipped by 6 bases and J by 1 base; unmatched bases: 5. The CDR3 spans 15 residues. From germline, CDR1 is SNHLY and CDR2 FYNNEI. The CDR3 DNA reads TGTGCCAGCAGGGTAGCGGGGGGGATGTCCTACGAGCAGTACTTC. This sequence encodes CASRVAGGMSYEQYF.

Concerning this clone: The junction departs from the called germline gene at one end, perhaps through a read error. CDR3 sequence reads: CATSRDFTDTQYF. CDR3 in DNA: TGTGCCACCAGCCGGGACTTCACAGATACGCAGTATTTT. J is TRBJ2-3 and V is TRBV9, with D possibly TRBD2 on 6 matching bases. Germline V gene sequence: CDR1 SGDLS, CDR2 YYNGEE. The CDR3 length is 13 residues.

The chain couples TRBV5-1 to TRBJ2-5, with TRBD2 identical over 7 bases. The V and J ends lost 4 bases and 5 bases, in that order; junction bases with no gene match: 5. CDR1 and CDR2 from the germline V gene are SGHRS and YFSETQ. CDR3 length: 13 amino acids. CDR3 sequence (DNA): TGCGCCAGCAGCAGGACTAGTTGGGAGACCCAGTACTTC. It is translated as CASSRTSWETQYF.

The chain combines TRBV11-2 with TRBJ1-2; possible D gene TRBD1, 5 bases. Germline lookup yields CDR1 SGHAT and CDR2 FQNNGV. The CDR3 contains 12 residues. The ends were cut back, 5 bases at V and 8 bases at J, with 12 bases in the middle. CDR3 nucleotide sequence: TGTGCCAGCAGCCCGCCCCGACAGGGCTACACCTTC. Translating it yields CASSPPRQGYTF. Complete variable domain (other parts from reference TRBV11-2 and TRBJ1-2): EAGVAQSPRYKIIEKRQSVAFWCNPISGHATLYWYQQILGQGPKLLIQFQNNGVVDDSQLPKDRFSAERLKGVDSTLKIQPAKLEDSAVYLCASSPPRQGYTFGSGTRLTVV.

The rearrangement joins TRBV27 to TRBJ1-2; 7 bases are a match to TRBD1. The CDR3 is 13 residues long. CDR1 and CDR2 from the germline V gene are MNHEY and SMNVEV (reference sequence). After removal of 2 bases from V and 8 bases from J, the junction contained 5 bases not matched to a gene. CDR3 sequence (DNA): TGTGCCAGCAGTTTAGGGGGGACAGCCGGCTACACCTTC. It yields the protein CASSLGGTAGYTF.

This sequence joins TRBV6-5 and TRBJ1-2, with 7 positions matching TRBD1. This CDR3 region has 15 residues. The ends lost 5 bases at V and 2 bases at J; junction bases unmatched: 8. Germline V lookup: CDR1 MNHEY, CDR2 SVGAGI. The CDR3 is CASSTRPGQNYGYTF. CDR3 nucleotides: TGTGCCAGCAGTACACGCCCGGGACAGAACTATGGCTACACCTTC.

The rearrangement uses TRBV7-9 and TRBJ2-2; TRBD2 aligns across 8 bases. The CDR3 sequence is 16 residues long. With 6 bases clipped from V and 2 bases from J, the junction kept 8 bases outside the gene matches. Germline CDR1 SEHNR, CDR2 FQNEAQ (reference sequence). The DNA for the CDR3 is TGTGCCAGCAGAGTTAAGCGGGGGCTTAACACCGGGGAGCTGTTTTTT. Encoded protein: CASRVKRGLNTGELFF.

The rearrangement links TRBV27 to TRBJ1-2; 7 bases fit TRBD1. Germline CDR1 is MNHEY and CDR2 is SMNVEV (reference sequence). The CDR3 spans 14 residues. The junction had 7 bases not matched to a gene; V was cut back by 3 bases and J by 6 bases. The CDR3 reads CASSLATGTDGYTF. In DNA form, the CDR3 reads TGTGCCAGCAGTTTGGCGACCGGGACAGATGGCTACACCTTC.

This chain uses TRBV5-1 with TRBJ1-1, with D perhaps matching TRBD1 (6 bases). V was shortened by 4 bases and J by 6 bases, with 16 bases between the two germline ends. Germline V gives CDR1 SGHRS, CDR2 YFSETQ. This CDR3 is built from 14 residues. The DNA of the CDR3 is TGCGCCAGCAGCATCCGCGGGGGCATGCCTGAAGCTTTCTTT. It encodes CASSIRGGMPEAFF.

In its sample, this clone was seen a few times. The chain employs TRBV29-1 and TRBJ1-6; 9 positions agree with TRBD1. Per germline, CDR1 SQVTM and CDR2 ANQGSEA. J was trimmed by 11 bases and V by 4 bases; bases with no gene match: 3. This CDR3 is built from 12 residues. CDR3 region: CSVGQGDTPLHF. CDR3 in DNA: TGCAGCGTTGGACAGGGGGACACACCCCTCCACTTT. Filled out from reference TRBV29-1 and TRBJ1-6, the complete variable domain reads SAVISQKPSRDICQRGTSLTIQCQVDSQVTMMFWYRQQPGQSLTLIATANQGSEATYESGFVIDKFPISRPNLTFSTLTVSNMSPEDSSIYLCSVGQGDTPLHFGNGTRLTVT.

This clone was seen once. Different DNA sequences within this sample yield the same CDR3. CDR3 coding DNA: TGTGCCAGCAGCTTGGGCCAGAGCAATCAGCCCCAGCATTTT. Translated: CASSLGQSNQPQHF. The chain joins TRBV5-6 to TRBJ1-5, with D hard to call. V lost 0 bases and J 1 base, leaving 5 bases between the germline ends. The CDR3 sequence is 14 residues long. Per germline, CDR1 SGHDT and CDR2 YYEEEE.

This clone was counted between two and nine times. CDR3 residues: CAISEGSGGPLDEQFF. The CDR3 coding sequence is TGTGCCATCAGTGAGGGGAGCGGGGGGCCCCTGGATGAGCAGTTCTTC. The chain links TRBV10-3 to TRBJ2-1; 9 bases match TRBD2. The germline V gene has CDR1 ENHRY and CDR2 SYGVKD. The CDR3 consists of 16 residues. The junction had 10 bases not matched to a gene; V was cut back by 2 bases and J by 8 bases.

This CDR3 reads CASSLRNNRRTEAFF. The DNA of the CDR3 is TGTGCCAGCAGCTTAAGGAACAACCGGCGGACTGAAGCTTTCTTT. The chain uses TRBV7-2 and TRBJ1-1, with D uncertain. Trimming shortened V by 2 bases and J by 5 bases, and 15 bases separated the two germline ends. Germline V gene sequence: CDR1 SGHTA, CDR2 FQGNSA. The CDR3 loop spans 15 amino acids. The complete variable domain, with remaining parts taken from reference TRBV7-2 and TRBJ1-1, reads GAGVSQSPSNKVTEKGKDVELRCDPISGHTALYWYRQSLGQGLEFLIYFQGNSAPDKSGLPSDRFSAERTGGSVSTLTIQRTQQEDSAVYLCASSLRNNRRTEAFFGQGTRLTVV.

This clone was picked up a small number of times. The rearrangement uses TRBV2 and TRBJ2-1; 13 nucleotides line up with TRBD2. The V gene's germline CDR1 is SNHLY and CDR2 FYNNEI. CDR3 length: 15 residues. Unmatched junction bases numbered 0, after V lost 3 bases and J lost 4 bases. CDR3 amino acids: CASSETSGGYNEQFF. CDR3 DNA: TGTGCCAGCAGTGAGACTAGCGGGGGGTACAATGAGCAGTTCTTC. The full variable domain, completed using reference TRBV2 and TRBJ2-1, is EPEVTQTPSHQVTQMGQEVILRCVPISNHLYFYWYRQILGQKVEFLVSFYNNEISEKSEIFDDQFSVERPDGSNFTLKIRSTKLEDSAMYFCASSETSGGYNEQFFGPGTRLTVL.

This clone was detected only a few times. Here the CDR3 DNA reads TGTGCCAGCAGTGAATCTTTCAGGGGAACTTCTAACTATGGCTACACCTTC. This sequence encodes CASSESFRGTSNYGYTF. V and J are TRBV6-1 and TRBJ1-2; possibly TRBD1 for D (6 bases). V lost 2 bases and J 0 bases, leaving 16 bases between the germline ends. Germline CDR1 MNHNS, CDR2 SASEGT. The CDR3 runs 17 residues.

The chain employs TRBV27 and TRBJ1-4; 8 positions match TRBD1. The CDR3 consists of 16 residues. The V segment lost 3 bases and the J segment 7 bases; nucleotides outside the gene matches: 10. Germline values: CDR1 MNHEY, CDR2 SMNVEV (reference sequence). The CDR3 nucleotides are TGTGCCAGCAGTTTGACAGGGGTGGGTTTTGGTGAAAAACTGTTTTTT. Translated, it gives CASSLTGVGFGEKLFF.

This clone was recorded only once. CDR3 sequence: CASSVGPTNTGELFF. CDR3 DNA sequence: TGTGCCAGCAGTGTGGGGCCTACGAACACCGGGGAGCTGTTTTTT. The chain joins TRBV6-1 to TRBJ2-2, with D possibly being TRBD1 (5 bases). The CDR3 covers 15 residues. Germline values: CDR1 MNHNS, CDR2 SASEGT. Trimming left V 4 bases short and J 0 bases short, with 9 bases between.

The rearrangement joins TRBV27 to TRBJ2-5; 9 bases fit TRBD2. This CDR3 contains 17 residues. After removal of 2 bases from V and 4 bases from J, the junction contained 11 bases not matched to a gene. Per the germline V gene, CDR1 is MNHEY and CDR2 is SMNVEV (reference sequence). The DNA for the CDR3 is TGTGCCAGCAGTTTAAGGTTAGCGGGAGCAAGGCCAGAGACCCAGTACTTC. It encodes CASSLRLAGARPETQYF.

A word on this clone: The junction does not match germline at one end; this may be a read error. The chain uses TRBV4-2 and TRBJ1-1; 8 bases line up with TRBD1. This CDR3 has 13 residues. Per the germline V gene, CDR1 is LGHNA and CDR2 is YNFKEQ. The CDR3 DNA reads as TGTGCCAGCAGCCAAGAAGAACAGGGGGTCCCTCTTTTT. It translates to CASSQEEQGVPLF.